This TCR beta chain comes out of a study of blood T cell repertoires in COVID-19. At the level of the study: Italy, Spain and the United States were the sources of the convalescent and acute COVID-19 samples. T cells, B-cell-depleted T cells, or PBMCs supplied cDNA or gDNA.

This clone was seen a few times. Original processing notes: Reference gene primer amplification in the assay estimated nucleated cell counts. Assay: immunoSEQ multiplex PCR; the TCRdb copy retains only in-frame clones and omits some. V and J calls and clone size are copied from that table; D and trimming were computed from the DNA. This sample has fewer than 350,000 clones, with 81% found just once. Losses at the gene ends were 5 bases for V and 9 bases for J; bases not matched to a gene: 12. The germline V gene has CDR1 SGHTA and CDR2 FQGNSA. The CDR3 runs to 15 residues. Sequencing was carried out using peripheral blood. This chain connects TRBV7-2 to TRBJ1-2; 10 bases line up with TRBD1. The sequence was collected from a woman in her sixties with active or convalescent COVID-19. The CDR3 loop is CASSTNPGQGFSYTF. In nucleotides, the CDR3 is TGTGCCAGCAGCACAAACCCGGGACAGGGGTTCAGCTACACCTTC.